Listed below are T cell receptor beta chains from one sample, sequenced in a study of blood T cell repertoires in COVID-19. TCRdb's copy holds only in-frame clones and misses some; the assay was immunoSEQ multiplex PCR. The table records more than 200,000 clones, 88% of them present only once. Sequences were obtained from peripheral blood. All receptors come from a woman aged 60 to 75 with acute or convalescent COVID-19. CDR3s include the opening cysteine and the closing phenylalanine or tryptophan. Fields, in order: clone size, V gene, J gene, D gene, CDR3 protein, CDR3 DNA. The D gene is left open where the match is weak. Clone size, where shown, is once, few, many, or a class for clones that have expanded.

size: few; V: TRBV14; J: TRBJ1-1; D: .; CDR3: CASSRYGGLNTEAFF; DNA: TGTGCCAGCAGCCGATACGGTGGTCTGAACACTGAAGCTTTCTTT
size: few; V: TRBV9; J: TRBJ2-1; D: TRBD2; CDR3: CASSVAPTGTSGENEQFF; DNA: TGTGCCAGCAGCGTAGCCCCTACAGGGACTAGCGGGGAAAATGAGCAGTTCTTC
size: .; V: TRBV12-5; J: TRBJ1-6; D: TRBD1; CDR3: CASGPRGTENSPLHF; DNA: TGTGCTAGTGGTCCCAGGGGGACAGAGAATTCACCCCTCCACTTT
size: .; V: TRBV25-1; J: TRBJ1-5; D: .; CDR3: CASSPRGENQPQHF; DNA: TGTGCCAGCAGCCCTCGGGGGGAGAATCAGCCCCAGCATTTT
size: .; V: TRBV13; J: TRBJ1-2; D: TRBD1; CDR3: CASSLAQGGLGGYGYTF; DNA: TGTGCCAGCAGCTTGGCACAGGGGGGATTAGGGGGCTATGGCTACACCTTC
size: .; V: TRBV7-9; J: TRBJ2-5; D: .; CDR3: CASSLLETQYF; DNA: TGTGCCAGCAGCTTACTAGAGACCCAGTACTTC
size: .; V: TRBV19; J: TRBJ2-3; D: .; CDR3: CASSIGRGLEADTQYF; DNA: TGTGCCAGTAGTATAGGTCGGGGATTGGAAGCAGATACGCAGTATTTT
size: once; V: TRBV9; J: TRBJ1-4; D: .; CDR3: CASSVAGGHNEKLFF; DNA: TGTGCCAGCAGCGTAGCAGGAGGCCATAATGAAAAACTGTTTTTT
size: .; V: TRBV6-5; J: TRBJ2-3; D: .; CDR3: CASKSEGMTDTQYF; DNA: TGTGCCAGCAAGTCGGAGGGCATGACAGATACGCAGTATTTT
size: .; V: TRBV18; J: TRBJ1-2; D: .; CDR3: CASSTDSNYGYTF; DNA: TGTGCCAGCTCAACAGATTCTAACTATGGCTACACCTTC
size: once; V: TRBV28; J: TRBJ1-2; D: TRBD1; CDR3: CASATGGRGYTF; DNA: TGTGCCAGCGCAACAGGGGGCCGTGGCTACACCTTC
size: .; V: TRBV13; J: TRBJ2-6; D: TRBD1; CDR3: CASSHERRTGVSGANVLTF; DNA: TGTGCCAGCAGCCATGAAAGGAGGACAGGGGTCTCTGGGGCCAACGTCCTGACTTTC
size: .; V: TRBV7-2; J: TRBJ1-1; D: TRBD1; CDR3: CASYPQGVLNTEAFF; DNA: TGTGCCAGCTACCCCCAGGGGGTGCTGAACACTGAAGCTTTCTTT
size: .; V: TRBV6-2/TRBV6-3; J: TRBJ1-2; D: TRBD1; CDR3: CASSPDRNYGYTF; DNA: TGTGCCAGCAGTCCGGACAGGAACTATGGCTACACCTTC
size: once; V: TRBV5-1; J: TRBJ2-7; D: .; CDR3: CASSNRASYEQYF; DNA: TGCGCCAGCAGCAATCGAGCCTCCTACGAGCAGTACTTC
size: .; V: TRBV28; J: TRBJ2-7; D: .; CDR3: CASRQGGSYEQYF; DNA: TGTGCCAGCAGACAAGGAGGGTCCTACGAGCAGTACTTC
size: once; V: TRBV28; J: TRBJ1-3; D: .; CDR3: CASTSPYRDKKRNTIYF; DNA: TGTGCCAGCACCTCCCCTTACCGGGACAAAAAAAGAAACACCATATATTTT
size: .; V: TRBV29-1; J: TRBJ1-2; D: TRBD1; CDR3: CSVGLTGQRYGYTF; DNA: TGCAGCGTTGGACTGACAGGGCAGCGGTATGGCTACACCTTC
size: .; V: TRBV3-1/TRBV3-2; J: TRBJ1-2; D: TRBD1; CDR3: CASSQRQGYGYTF; DNA: TGTGCCAGCAGCCAAAGACAGGGGTATGGCTACACCTTC
size: once; V: TRBV5-7; J: TRBJ2-3; D: TRBD2; CDR3: CASSPGTSVKNTDTQYF; DNA: TGTGCCAGCAGCCCCGGGACTAGCGTGAAGAACACAGATACGCAGTATTTT
size: .; V: TRBV6-1; J: TRBJ1-5; D: .; CDR3: CASSERGYNQPQHF; DNA: TGTGCCAGCAGTGAAAGGGGATACAATCAGCCCCAGCATTTT
size: .; V: TRBV10-2; J: TRBJ2-5; D: .; CDR3: CASSGYQETQYF; DNA: TGCGCCAGCAGCGGGTACCAAGAGACCCAGTACTTC
size: .; V: TRBV4-2; J: TRBJ1-5; D: .; CDR3: CASSQVSAGGGQPQHF; DNA: TGTGCCAGCAGCCAAGTCTCAGCGGGGGGAGGTCAGCCCCAGCATTTT
size: .; V: TRBV30; J: TRBJ1-2; D: .; CDR3: CAWTKWSPLEYGYTF; DNA: TGTGCCTGGACCAAATGGAGCCCCCTCGAGTATGGCTACACCTTC
size: .; V: TRBV7-2; J: TRBJ2-7; D: TRBD2; CDR3: CASSIQTSGVYEQYF; DNA: TGTGCCAGCAGCATACAGACTAGCGGGGTATACGAGCAGTACTTC
size: .; V: TRBV12-5; J: TRBJ2-7; D: TRBD1; CDR3: CASGAGTGSYEQYF; DNA: TGTGCTAGTGGGGCGGGGACAGGGAGTTACGAGCAGTACTTC
size: .; V: TRBV13; J: TRBJ2-7; D: TRBD2; CDR3: CASSPSGGASYEQYF; DNA: TGTGCCAGCAGTCCGAGCGGGGGGGCCTCCTACGAGCAGTACTTC
size: .; V: TRBV19; J: TRBJ2-1; D: .; CDR3: CASSIALGSYNEQFF; DNA: TGTGCCAGTAGTATAGCCCTAGGATCCTACAATGAGCAGTTCTTC
size: .; V: TRBV3-1/TRBV3-2; J: TRBJ1-2; D: .; CDR3: CASSQGGALSNYGYTF; DNA: TGTGCCAGCAGCCAAGGCGGAGCGCTCTCTAACTATGGCTACACCTTC
size: once; V: TRBV7-2; J: TRBJ1-2; D: TRBD1; CDR3: CASSVTGGYGYTF; DNA: TGTGCCAGCAGCGTGACAGGGGGCTATGGCTACACCTTC
size: .; V: TRBV30; J: TRBJ1-5; D: .; CDR3: CAWSGAGVNQPQHF; DNA: TGTGCCTGGAGTGGGGCAGGGGTTAATCAGCCCCAGCATTTT